There are many counts of the clone carrying this T cell receptor (beta chain). Its antigen is currently unknown. This entry belongs to a study of T cells in Graves' hyperthyroidism and ophthalmopathy. Enrolled ophthalmopathy patients presented with a Clinical Activity Score of at least 3, a NOSPECS grade of at least 4, and disease duration under 3 months. Lactation, pregnancy, other autoimmune disease or uncontrolled infection led to exclusion of patients. PBMCs were collected from a roughly 9.7 ml volume of fresh peripheral blood. What was amplified from RNA transcripts were TCR beta CDR3 regions. HTBI primers were employed in a first-round RT-PCR of the TCR CDR3. TCRdb re-called the multiplex PCR reads with MiXCR, one entry per CDR3 protein. This repertoire shows roughly 650,000 distinct CDR3 sequences, 16% found once; its top ten account for about 3.5%. General study points: The model identified upcoming ophthalmopathy a median approximately six months ahead of onset.

This clonotype was sampled from a woman aged 40-49 years with Graves' ophthalmopathy. Source material: blood.

The CDR3 region has the DNA TGCAGTGCTACGCGACCTGGAGGGGGCAGTCAGCCCCAGCATTTT. This encodes CSATRPGGGSQPQHF. The chain has TRBV20-1 and TRBJ1-5; 7 bases match TRBD1. The ends lost 4 bases at V and 6 bases at J; junction bases unmatched: 12. CDR1 and CDR2 (germline): DFQATT, SNEGSKA (reference sequence). This CDR3 has 15 residues.